This TCR beta chain is drawn from a study of blood T cells in healthy people across ages. Study-level findings and limits: Expanded clonotype shifts may have been confounded, as the donors had an unknown CMV status.

About this clonotype itself: Its cognate antigen is unknown.

Alongside a J-beta primer mix, a sample-barcoded 5' primer served in a second PCR lasting 7 to 11 cycles. Per sample, CDR3-containing paired-end reads numbered at least 2.5 million. TCRdb reanalysed the 5' RACE reads using MiXCR and keeps one entry per CDR3 protein. The sample has around 1,000,000 distinct CDR3 sequences; almost 25% are singletons. Per the germline V gene, CDR1 is SQVTM and CDR2 is ANQGSEA. The V gene lost 0 bases and the J gene lost 4 bases, with 6 bases spanning the gap. The CDR3 is made up of 12 amino acids. This same sample was also taken into another study, of T cells of mothers and their children.

Source material: blood. The chain recombines TRBV29-1 with TRBJ1-2; D remains ambiguous. The TCR was taken from a girl between 2 and 10 years old in good health. The CDR3 loop is CSVEDSGYGYTF. Written as DNA, the CDR3 is TGCAGCGTTGAAGATTCGGGCTATGGCTACACCTTC.